The 30 T cell receptor beta chains below all came from one sample that was sequenced in a study of shared clonotypes between healthy human individuals. The table came from immunoSEQ multiplex PCR; TCRdb's copy has only in-frame clones and leaves some out. The data hold over a million clones, with about 80% observed a single time. What was sequenced was memory CD4+ T cells from PBMCs. Subset in this sample: CD45RA-negative fraction. The receptors derive from a man between 18 and 29 years old in good health. Some clones in this sample may be carry-over from other donors' samples.

The CDR3 bases are TGCGCCAGCAGCTTGGTGACAGGGGTAAATGGCTACACCTTC. Its translation: CASSLVTGVNGYTF. The rearrangement uses TRBV5-1 and TRBJ1-2; 8 bases fit TRBD1. Germline V lookup: CDR1 SGHRS, CDR2 YFSETQ. Trimming removed 0 bases from V and 6 bases from J; junction bases left unmatched: 4. The CDR3 contains 14 residues.

This chain connects TRBV27 to TRBJ2-1; 8 positions match TRBD2. The junction had 9 bases not matched to a gene; V was cut back by 5 bases and J by 6 bases. Germline V gene sequence: CDR1 MNHEY, CDR2 SMNVEV (reference sequence). CDR3 length equals 15 residues. The CDR3 is CASSHTGTRGNEQFF. In nucleotides, the CDR3 is TGTGCCAGCAGTCACACCGGGACTAGAGGCAATGAGCAGTTCTTC.

This clone was recorded only once. The CDR3 DNA is TGTGCCAGCTCACCGGGACTCCCCTCCATAGATACGCAGTATTTT. Its translation: CASSPGLPSIDTQYF. This chain joins TRBV18 and TRBJ2-3; a weak D match, TRBD2 (6 bases). CDR1 and CDR2 (germline): KGHSH, LQKENI. This CDR3 has 15 amino acids. V was shortened by 3 bases and J by 5 bases, with 15 bases between the two germline ends.

This rearrangement joins TRBV9 to TRBJ2-6; D remains unclear. Trimming left V 0 bases short and J 0 bases short, with 7 bases between. Germline assignment: CDR1 SGDLS and CDR2 YYNGEE. The CDR3 extends over 16 amino acids. The CDR3 sequence: CASSVGSDSGANVLTF. The CDR3 DNA sequence: TGTGCCAGCAGCGTAGGTTCGGACTCTGGGGCCAACGTCCTGACTTTC.

On this clone itself: The germline gene is not matched at one end of the junction; a read error may be the cause. The rearrangement uses TRBV25-1 and TRBJ1-3; D call uncertain. The germline gives CDR1 MGHDK, CDR2 SYGVNS. The CDR3 has 15 residues. The CDR3 bases are TGTGCCAGCAGTGACCCTCGGAGCTCTGGAAGCACCATATATTTT. It encodes CASSDPRSSGSTIYF.

The chain carries TRBV11-2 and TRBJ2-7, with D possibly TRBD2 on 6 matching bases. V was pared by 1 base and J by 1 base, with 11 bases between. The V gene's germline CDR1 is SGHAT and CDR2 FQNNGV. The CDR3 has 15 amino acids. Here the CDR3 DNA reads TGTGCCAGCAGCTTAGTGAGCGGAGGGTCCTACGAGCAGTACTTC. Protein: CASSLVSGGSYEQYF.

V and J are TRBV2 and TRBJ2-1; 11 bases line up with TRBD2. The CDR3 contains 16 residues. Germline lookup yields CDR1 SNHLY and CDR2 FYNNEI. Trimming cost V 2 bases and J 9 bases; bases outside gene matches: 9. The CDR3 DNA reads as TGTGCCAGCAGTGAAAGTCTAGCGGGAGGCAAGGGTGAGCAGTTCTTC. Residues: CASSESLAGGKGEQFF.

This clone was recorded at least ten times. This rearrangement joins TRBV2 to TRBJ1-1; D is unclear. Trimming took 4 bases from V and 6 from J, leaving 6 bases between them. Germline-derived CDR1 and CDR2 are SNHLY and FYNNEI. The CDR3 extends over 11 amino acids. The CDR3 DNA follows: TGTGCCAGCAGTGGGTTTTCTGAAGCTTTCTTT. Translating it yields CASSGFSEAFF.

The chain recombines TRBV19 with TRBJ1-3; no firm D call. V was trimmed by 10 bases and J by 0 bases, leaving 16 bases between them. Germline CDR1 LNHDA, CDR2 SQIVND (reference sequence). The CDR3 consists of 15 residues. CDR3 amino acids: CATLDVFDSGNTIYF. The CDR3 DNA reads TGTGCCACCCTGGACGTCTTCGACTCTGGAAACACCATATATTTT.

The V and J genes are TRBV4-3 and TRBJ2-7, with 7 bases that match TRBD1. CDR1 and CDR2 from the germline V gene are LGHNA and YSLEER. There are 17 residues in the CDR3. After removal of 4 bases from V and 2 bases from J, the junction contained 14 bases not matched to a gene. The CDR3 sequence is CASSRFLRQGAPYEQYF. The DNA for the CDR3 is TGCGCCAGCAGCCGCTTTCTACGACAGGGAGCTCCCTACGAGCAGTACTTC.

V and J are TRBV6-1 and TRBJ1-4; D is unclear. The CDR3 is 16 amino acids. The ends were cut back, 0 bases at V and 7 bases at J, with 15 bases in the middle. Germline CDR1 reads MNHNS; CDR2 reads SASEGT. The CDR3 spells CASSEAWGQLAEKLFF. The DNA of the CDR3 is TGTGCCAGCAGTGAAGCCTGGGGTCAACTGGCTGAAAAACTGTTTTTT.

As regards this clone: The sample has other DNA sequences that encode this CDR3 too. The V gene is TRBV7-2, the J gene TRBJ1-2, with D possibly matching TRBD1 (5 bases). V gave up 1 base and J gave up 0 bases, with 6 bases separating them. The CDR3 has 14 residues. The germline CDR1 and CDR2 sequences are SGHTA and FQGNSA. DNA of the CDR3: TGTGCCAGCAGCTTAGGGGGGGCTAACTATGGCTACACCTTC. As protein: CASSLGGANYGYTF.

The V gene is TRBV4-2, the J gene TRBJ2-1; 7 bases match TRBD2. Germline V gene sequence: CDR1 LGHNA, CDR2 YNFKEQ. This CDR3 region has 16 residues. V was clipped by 1 base and J by 4 bases; unmatched bases: 7. CDR3 nucleotide sequence: TGTGCCAGCAGCCAAGTCGGAGGGACTACTTACAATGAGCAGTTCTTC. Its protein product is CASSQVGGTTYNEQFF.

J is TRBJ1-6 and V is TRBV5-4; 9 nucleotides agree with TRBD1. Trimming cost V 2 bases and J 10 bases; bases outside gene matches: 7. Germline CDR1 reads SGHNT; CDR2 reads YYREEE (reference sequence). The length of the CDR3 is 15 residues. The CDR3 region is CASSLGDREGSPLHF. The CDR3 coding sequence is TGTGCCAGCAGCTTAGGGGACAGGGAAGGCTCACCCCTCCACTTT.

This clone showed up just a few times. V and J are TRBV19 and TRBJ1-1; no clear D. CDR1 is LNHDA and CDR2 is SQIVND in the germline V gene (reference sequence). This CDR3 is built from 13 residues. V was trimmed by 7 bases and J by 3 bases, leaving 12 bases between them. This CDR3 reads CASTLGQYTEAFF. For the CDR3, the DNA is TGTGCCAGTACCTTAGGGCAGTACACTGAAGCTTTCTTT.

This clone appeared a single time. The V call is TRBV6-5, the J call TRBJ1-2; D is undetermined. V lost 8 bases and J 3 bases, leaving 10 bases between the germline ends. The CDR3 extends over 12 amino acids. Per germline, CDR1 MNHEY and CDR2 SVGAGI. DNA for the CDR3: TGTGCCAGCCGTGGCACGGACTATGGCTACACCTTC. As protein: CASRGTDYGYTF.

This clone was counted between two and nine times. The chain recombines TRBV6-6 with TRBJ2-7; tentative D call: TRBD1 (6 bases). This CDR3 is 12 amino acids long. V was trimmed by 6 bases and J by 11 bases, leaving 17 bases between them. The V gene's germline CDR1 is MNHNY and CDR2 SVGAGI (reference sequence). In DNA form, the CDR3 reads TGTGCCAGCAGAAGGTGGGGACAAGAGGAGTACTTC. This translates into CASRRWGQEEYF.

The rearrangement uses TRBV5-1 and TRBJ2-5; perhaps D is TRBD1 or TRBD2 (6 bases each). V was pared by 4 bases and J by 5 bases, with 18 bases between. The CDR3 totals 15 residues. Germline CDR1 is SGHRS and CDR2 is YFSETQ. The CDR3 bases are TGCGCCAGCAGCCCGACCCCCGGGGGCGGGGAGACCCAGTACTTC. It specifies CASSPTPGGGETQYF.

The sample holds many counts of this clone. The gene calls are TRBV7-9 and TRBJ2-1, with 10 bases lining up with TRBD2. From germline, CDR1 is SEHNR and CDR2 FQNEAQ (reference sequence). The CDR3 consists of 15 residues. V lost 7 bases, J lost 6 bases, and 9 bases stayed unmatched. The CDR3 sequence: CASTGRLAGANEQFF. CDR3 DNA sequence: TGTGCCAGCACCGGGCGGCTAGCGGGAGCCAATGAGCAGTTCTTC.

This clone was detected a few times. The chain is built from TRBV6-5 and TRBJ2-7; D is uncertain. CDR1 and CDR2 (germline): MNHEY, SVGAGI. This CDR3 spans 15 amino acids. V shed 0 bases and J shed 0 bases, with 9 bases lying between them. The CDR3: CASSYSGKTSYEQYF. The DNA of the CDR3 is TGTGCCAGCAGTTACTCTGGCAAAACCTCCTACGAGCAGTACTTC.

This chain links TRBV12-5 with TRBJ2-1; perhaps TRBD2 as D (5 bases). There are 14 residues in the CDR3. CDR1 and CDR2 from the germline V gene are LGHNT and FRNRAP. V lost 8 bases and J lost 10, with 21 bases in between. CDR3 DNA: TGTGCTAGTATGGCCGACTATGCCACCTCAGAGCAGTTCTTC. Encoded protein: CASMADYATSEQFF.

The sample holds a few counts of this clone. V and J are TRBV2 and TRBJ2-1; the match to TRBD2 covers 14 bases. Unmatched junction bases numbered 9, after V lost 4 bases and J lost 10 bases. This CDR3 region has 16 residues. Looked up from germline, CDR1 is SNHLY and CDR2 is FYNNEI. CDR3 sequence reads: CASSVIRLAGGGEQFF. CDR3 in DNA: TGTGCCAGCAGTGTAATACGACTAGCGGGAGGGGGGGAGCAGTTCTTC.

This clone was counted only a few times. The V call is TRBV6-5, the J call TRBJ2-1; the D is unclear. V was shortened by 2 bases and J by 10 bases, with 15 bases between the two germline ends. Germline V gene lookup returns CDR1 MNHEY and CDR2 SVGAGI. The CDR3 runs to 14 residues. The CDR3 sequence: CASSYNSVPREQFF. The CDR3 DNA sequence: TGTGCCAGCAGTTACAACTCGGTTCCGCGGGAGCAGTTCTTC.

The V gene is TRBV2, the J gene TRBJ1-1, with 7 bases fitting TRBD1. Per germline, CDR1 SNHLY and CDR2 FYNNEI. The V gene end was trimmed by 4 bases and the J gene end by 4 bases; junction bases not matched to a gene: 6. The CDR3 totals 14 residues. The CDR3 here is CASSAQGGVTEAFF. CDR3 bases: TGTGCCAGCAGTGCCCAGGGGGGGGTCACTGAAGCTTTCTTT.

This clone showed up just once. This may be a read error: a much more frequent sequence differs by one nucleotide. The V call is TRBV11-2, the J call TRBJ1-2, with a possible D match to TRBD1 (5 bases). The germline V gene has CDR1 SGHAT and CDR2 FQNNGV. Deletions cut 3 bases from V and 1 base from J, with 6 bases between. The CDR3 sequence is 13 residues long. In DNA form, the CDR3 reads TGTGCCAGCAGCTTCGGGGGTAACTATGGCTACACCTTC. Amino acid sequence: CASSFGGNYGYTF.

The chain has TRBV27 and TRBJ2-1, with 8 bases that match TRBD2. This CDR3 comprises 17 residues. CDR1 and CDR2 (germline): MNHEY, SMNVEV (reference sequence). With V trimmed by 1 base and J by 2 bases, 7 bases remained unmatched. CDR3 loop: CASSLWGGRPAYNEQFF. DNA for the CDR3: TGTGCCAGCAGTTTATGGGGCGGGAGGCCAGCCTACAATGAGCAGTTCTTC.

The V gene is TRBV5-1, the J gene TRBJ2-5; D not resolved. Germline CDR1 is SGHRS and CDR2 is YFSETQ. Trimming cost V 9 bases and J 2 bases, with 14 bases left between them. The CDR3 has 13 amino acids. For the CDR3, the DNA is TGCGCCACCTCTTTCCAGCCACAAGAGACCCAGTACTTC. Translation: CATSFQPQETQYF.

The rearrangement links TRBV10-1 to TRBJ1-6; the D gene is possibly TRBD1 (6 bases). The CDR3 sequence is 15 residues long. CDR1 is WNHNN and CDR2 is SYGVQD in the germline V gene (reference sequence). Deletions cut 2 bases from V and 9 bases from J, with 14 bases between. This CDR3 is CASSEARGGGSPLHF. In DNA, the CDR3 is TGCGCCAGCAGTGAGGCTCGCGGGGGCGGTTCACCCCTCCACTTT.

V is TRBV7-3 and J is TRBJ2-3, with a tentative D call TRBD1 (6 bases). With 5 bases removed from V and 5 bases from J, the gap between germline ends came to 11 bases. The length of the CDR3 is 13 residues. In germline, CDR1 is SGHTA, CDR2 FQGTGA. CDR3: CASSPTRGDTQYF. CDR3 sequence (DNA): TGTGCCAGCAGCCCCACCAGGGGAGATACGCAGTATTTT.

The V call is TRBV18, the J call TRBJ1-2; perhaps TRBD1 as D (5 bases). V lost 6 bases to trimming and J lost 0 bases, with 23 bases between them. Germline CDR1 reads KGHSH; CDR2 reads LQKENI. The CDR3 consists of 18 residues. The CDR3 region is CASSESLGATTANYGYTF. CDR3 DNA: TGTGCCAGCTCGGAGTCTCTAGGGGCGACAACTGCTAACTATGGCTACACCTTC.